This TCR beta chain was recorded in a study of lymphopenia after photon versus proton radiotherapy. Only in-frame clones appear in the TCRdb table, and some are missing; sequencing was by immunoSEQ multiplex PCR. The sample has about 42,000 clones; over 75% are singletons. CDR1 SGHKS and CDR2 YYEKEE come from the germline V gene (reference sequence). The ends lost 5 bases at V and 5 bases at J; junction bases unmatched: 13. The CDR3 runs to 16 residues. The sequence was collected from a woman in her 70s with pancreatic cancer. Sequenced here: peripheral blood, sampled from a patient treated with proton-based radiotherapy. The chain combines TRBV5-5 with TRBJ2-5; 9 bases align to TRBD2. The CDR3 DNA follows: TGTGCCAGCAGATATAGCGGGAGCGGGTTTTCGGAGACCCAGTACTTC. Encoded protein: CASRYSGSGFSETQYF.